Only a few counts were recorded for the clone carrying this TCR beta chain. Its cognate antigen is unknown. TCRdb passed the 5' RACE reads through MiXCR, listing each CDR3 protein once. Of approximately 350,000 distinct CDR3 sequences listed, roughly 13% are singletons. This specimen belongs to a study of T-cell memory formation after mild COVID-19. Study as a whole: Clusters of TCRs were largely donor specific. Study observations and caveats: Among CD4+ contracting clones, most were CM and EM, and CD8+ ones EMRA. There was a balanced CD4/CD8 profile in clones contracting day 15 to 85, and later expanders leaned CD4+. Confirmation was lacking for SARS-CoV-2 specificity of second-wave clones that peaked on day 37.

CDR3 length: 11 amino acids. Germline values: CDR1 MRHNA, CDR2 SNTAGT. V lost 6 bases, J lost 5 bases, and 6 bases lay in between. This clonotype originated in a man aged 18-30 years who had mild COVID-19 (a few samples of this study predate the infection). Cell type and time point are not known. Sequences were obtained from PBMCs or a T cell subset sorted from them (not recorded which). The V call is TRBV6-4, the J call TRBJ2-3; D unresolved. In DNA form, the CDR3 reads TGTGCCAGCAGAGCAGGAGATACGCAGTATTTT. Its protein is CASRAGDTQYF.